The T cell receptor (beta chain) under discussion was sequenced for a study of T cell responses to AZD1222 COVID-19 vaccine. From germline, CDR1 is MNHEY and CDR2 SVGEGT. The CDR3 loop spans 16 amino acids. V shed 5 bases, J shed 6 bases, and the junction held 9 bases outside the gene matches. This clone was picked up one time. Its antigen is currently unknown. Clones were sequenced by immunoSEQ multiplex PCR, and TCRdb holds only the in-frame ones, with some missing. The table includes 100,000 to 150,000 clones, 75% to 90% detected once. Overall study results and limits: A reported finding is that nearly half of spike-specific TCRs target unmutated variant regions. Possibly, clonal diversity was underestimated; donors were largely white British and included more females. Spike-specific TCR breadth and depth grew following two AZD1222 doses. Repertoire sampling happened only post peak T cell response.

Sequenced material: peripheral blood, taken on day 0 of AZD1222 vaccination. The sequence was obtained from an adult in good health. The chain combines TRBV6-2 or TRBV6-3 with TRBJ1-6, with 8 bases that match TRBD1. This CDR3 is CASSLVRGRRNSPLHF. CDR3 bases: TGTGCCAGCAGTCTCGTCAGGGGGCGCCGTAATTCACCCCTCCACTTT.